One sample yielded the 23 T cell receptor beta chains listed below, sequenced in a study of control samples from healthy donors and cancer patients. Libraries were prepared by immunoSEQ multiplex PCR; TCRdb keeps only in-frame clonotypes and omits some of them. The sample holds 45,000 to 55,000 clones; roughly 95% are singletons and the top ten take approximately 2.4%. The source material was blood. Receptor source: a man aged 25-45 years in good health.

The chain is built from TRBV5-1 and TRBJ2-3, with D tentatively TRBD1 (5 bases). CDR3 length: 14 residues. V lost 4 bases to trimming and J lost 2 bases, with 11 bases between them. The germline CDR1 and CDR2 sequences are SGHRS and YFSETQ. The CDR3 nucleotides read TGCGCCAGCAGCGCCAGGGTTAACACAGATACGCAGTATTTT. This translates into CASSARVNTDTQYF. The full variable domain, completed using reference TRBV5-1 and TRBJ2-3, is KAGVTQTPRYLIKTRGQQVTLSCSPISGHRSVSWYQQTPGQGLQFLFEYFSETQRNKGNFPGRFSGRQFSNSRSEMNVSTLELGDSALYLCASSARVNTDTQYFGPGTRLTVL.

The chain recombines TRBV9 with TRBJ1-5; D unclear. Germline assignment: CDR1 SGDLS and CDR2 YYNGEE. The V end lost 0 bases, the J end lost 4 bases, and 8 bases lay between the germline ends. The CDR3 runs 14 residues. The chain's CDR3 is CASSVGADNQPQHF. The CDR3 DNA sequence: TGTGCCAGCAGCGTAGGGGCGGATAATCAGCCCCAGCATTTT.

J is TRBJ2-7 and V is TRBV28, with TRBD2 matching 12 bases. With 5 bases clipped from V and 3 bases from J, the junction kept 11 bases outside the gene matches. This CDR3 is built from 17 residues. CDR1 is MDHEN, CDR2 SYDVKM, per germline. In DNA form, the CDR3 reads TGTGCCAGCAGTGGCGGGACTAGCGGGTCTTTATACTACGAGCAGTACTTC. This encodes CASSGGTSGSLYYEQYF.

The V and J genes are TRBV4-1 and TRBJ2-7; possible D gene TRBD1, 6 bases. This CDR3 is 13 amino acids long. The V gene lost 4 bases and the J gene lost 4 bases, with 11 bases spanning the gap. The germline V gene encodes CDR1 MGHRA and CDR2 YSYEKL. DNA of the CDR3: TGCGCCAGCAGCCGGGGACACCTTTACGAGCAGTACTTC. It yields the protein CASSRGHLYEQYF.

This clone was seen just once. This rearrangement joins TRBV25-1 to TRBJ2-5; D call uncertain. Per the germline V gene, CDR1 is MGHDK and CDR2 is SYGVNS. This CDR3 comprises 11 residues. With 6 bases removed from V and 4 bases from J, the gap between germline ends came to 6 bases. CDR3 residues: CASRNGETQYF. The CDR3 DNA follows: TGTGCCAGCAGGAACGGAGAGACCCAGTACTTC.

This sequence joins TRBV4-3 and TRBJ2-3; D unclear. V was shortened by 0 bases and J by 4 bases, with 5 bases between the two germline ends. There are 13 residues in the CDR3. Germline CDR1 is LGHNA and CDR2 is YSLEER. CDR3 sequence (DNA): TGCGCCAGCAGCCAAGAACCCCCAGATACGCAGTATTTT. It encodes CASSQEPPDTQYF.

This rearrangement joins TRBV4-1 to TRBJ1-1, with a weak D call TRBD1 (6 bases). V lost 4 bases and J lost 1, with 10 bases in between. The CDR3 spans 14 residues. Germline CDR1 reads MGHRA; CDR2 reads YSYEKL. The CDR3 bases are TGCGCCAGCAGCCTAGAGGGACAGAACACTGAAGCTTTCTTT. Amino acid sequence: CASSLEGQNTEAFF.

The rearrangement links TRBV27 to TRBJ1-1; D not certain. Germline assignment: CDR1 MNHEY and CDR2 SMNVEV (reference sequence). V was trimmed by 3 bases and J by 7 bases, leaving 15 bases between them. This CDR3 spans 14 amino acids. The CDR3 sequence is CASSFIGAANEAFF. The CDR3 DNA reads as TGTGCCAGCAGTTTTATAGGAGCAGCGAATGAAGCTTTCTTT.

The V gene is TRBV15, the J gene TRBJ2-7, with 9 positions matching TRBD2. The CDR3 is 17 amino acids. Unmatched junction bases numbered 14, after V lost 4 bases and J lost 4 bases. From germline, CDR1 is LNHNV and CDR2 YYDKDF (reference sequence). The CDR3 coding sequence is TGTGCCACCAGCACCCGAACCCCTAGCGGGAATAGGTACGAGCAGTACTTC. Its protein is CATSTRTPSGNRYEQYF. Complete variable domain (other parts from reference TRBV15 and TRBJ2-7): DAMVIQNPRYQVTQFGKPVTLSCSQTLNHNVMYWYQQKSSQAPKLLFHYYDKDFNNEADTPDNFQSRRPNTSFCFLDIRSPGLGDTAMYLCATSTRTPSGNRYEQYFGPGTRLTVT.

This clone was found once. CDR3: CSVEATETYNEQFF. CDR3 DNA sequence: TGCAGCGTTGAAGCTACGGAAACCTACAATGAGCAGTTCTTC. The chain joins TRBV29-1 to TRBJ2-1; no firm D call. The CDR3 is 14 amino acids. Trimming removed 1 base at V and 2 bases at J, with 9 bases between. The V gene's germline CDR1 is SQVTM and CDR2 ANQGSEA.

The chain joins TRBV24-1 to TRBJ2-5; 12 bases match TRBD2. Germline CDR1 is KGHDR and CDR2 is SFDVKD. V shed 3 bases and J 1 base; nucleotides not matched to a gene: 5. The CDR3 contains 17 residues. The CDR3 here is CATSDPGTSGFQETQYF. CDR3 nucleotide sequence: TGTGCCACCAGTGATCCCGGGACTAGCGGGTTCCAAGAGACCCAGTACTTC.

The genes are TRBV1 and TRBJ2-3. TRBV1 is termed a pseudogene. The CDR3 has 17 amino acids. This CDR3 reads CTSSPLCGGGSVDTQYF. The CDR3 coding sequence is TGCACCAGCAGCCCCCTTTGCGGAGGGGGTTCTGTAGATACGCAGTATTTT.

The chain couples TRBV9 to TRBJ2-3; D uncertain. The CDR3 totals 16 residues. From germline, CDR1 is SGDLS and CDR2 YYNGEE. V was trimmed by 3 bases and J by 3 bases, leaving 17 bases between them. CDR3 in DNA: TGTGCCAGCAGCGCCGCTAGGGCCCTCAGGACAGATACGCAGTATTTT. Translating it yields CASSAARALRTDTQYF.

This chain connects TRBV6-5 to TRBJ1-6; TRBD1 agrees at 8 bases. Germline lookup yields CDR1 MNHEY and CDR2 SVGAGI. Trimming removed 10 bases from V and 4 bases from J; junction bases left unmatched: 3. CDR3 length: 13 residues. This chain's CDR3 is CAIRTGYNSPLHF. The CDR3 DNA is TGTGCCATTAGGACAGGGTATAATTCACCCCTCCACTTT.

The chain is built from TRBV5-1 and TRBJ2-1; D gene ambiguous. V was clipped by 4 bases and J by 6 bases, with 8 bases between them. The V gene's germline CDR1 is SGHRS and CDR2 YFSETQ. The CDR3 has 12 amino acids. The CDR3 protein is CASSLITNEQFF. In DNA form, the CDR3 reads TGCGCCAGCAGCCTTATAACCAATGAGCAGTTCTTC.

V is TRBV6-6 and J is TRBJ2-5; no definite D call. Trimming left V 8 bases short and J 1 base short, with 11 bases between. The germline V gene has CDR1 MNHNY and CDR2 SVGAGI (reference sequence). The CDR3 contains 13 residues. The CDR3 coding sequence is TGTGCCAGCTCCCGTGACACCCAAGAGACCCAGTACTTC. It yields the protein CASSRDTQETQYF.

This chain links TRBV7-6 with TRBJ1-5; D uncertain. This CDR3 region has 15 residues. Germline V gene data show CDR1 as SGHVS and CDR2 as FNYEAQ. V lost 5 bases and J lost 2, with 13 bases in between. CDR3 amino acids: CASSLQPMGNQPQHF. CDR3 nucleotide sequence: TGTGCCAGCAGCCTCCAGCCTATGGGCAATCAGCCCCAGCATTTT.

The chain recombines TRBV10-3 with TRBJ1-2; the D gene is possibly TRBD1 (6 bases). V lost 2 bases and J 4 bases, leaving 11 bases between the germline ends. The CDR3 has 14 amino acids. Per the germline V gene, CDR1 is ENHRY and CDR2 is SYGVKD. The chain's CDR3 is CAISEPTGVYGYTF. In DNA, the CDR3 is TGTGCCATCAGTGAGCCGACAGGAGTCTATGGCTACACCTTC.

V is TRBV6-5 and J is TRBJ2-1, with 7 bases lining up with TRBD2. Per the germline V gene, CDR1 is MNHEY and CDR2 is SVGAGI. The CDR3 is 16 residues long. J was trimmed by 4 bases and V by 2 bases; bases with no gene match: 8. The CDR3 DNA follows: TGTGCCAGCAGTTACGCGGGGAGGGCGACATACAATGAGCAGTTCTTC. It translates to CASSYAGRATYNEQFF.

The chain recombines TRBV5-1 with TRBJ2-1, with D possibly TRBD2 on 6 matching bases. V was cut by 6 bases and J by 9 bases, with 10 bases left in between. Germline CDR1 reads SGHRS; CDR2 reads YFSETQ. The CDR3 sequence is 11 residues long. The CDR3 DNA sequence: TGCGCCAGCATCAGAGCGGGTGAGCAGTTCTTC. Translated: CASIRAGEQFF.

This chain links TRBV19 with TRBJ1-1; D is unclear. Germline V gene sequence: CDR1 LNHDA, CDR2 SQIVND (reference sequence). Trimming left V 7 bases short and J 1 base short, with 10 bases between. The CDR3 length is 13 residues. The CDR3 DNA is TGTGCCAGTAACACCGGACGGAACACTGAAGCTTTCTTT. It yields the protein CASNTGRNTEAFF. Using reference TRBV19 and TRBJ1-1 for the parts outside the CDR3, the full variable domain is DGGITQSPKYLFRKEGQNVTLSCEQNLNHDAMYWYRQDPGQGLRLIYYSQIVNDFQKGDIAEGYSVSREKKESFPLTVTSAQKNPTAFYLCASNTGRNTEAFFGQGTRLTVV.

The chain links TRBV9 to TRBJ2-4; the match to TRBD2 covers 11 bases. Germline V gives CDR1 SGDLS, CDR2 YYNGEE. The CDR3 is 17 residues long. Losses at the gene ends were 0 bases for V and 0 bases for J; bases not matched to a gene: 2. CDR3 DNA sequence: TGTGCCAGCAGCGTAGGTGGACTAGCGGGAGCCAAAAACATTCAGTACTTC. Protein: CASSVGGLAGAKNIQYF.

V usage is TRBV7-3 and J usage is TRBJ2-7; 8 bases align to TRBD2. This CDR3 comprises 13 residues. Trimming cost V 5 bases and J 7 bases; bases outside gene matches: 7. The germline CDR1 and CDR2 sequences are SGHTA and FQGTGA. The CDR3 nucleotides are TGTGCCAGCAGCCCCGGGACTAGTAATGAGCAGTACTTC. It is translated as CASSPGTSNEQYF.